One T cell receptor beta chain is described in this entry. This sample is part of a study of blood T cell repertoires in COVID-19. Some clones are missing from TCRdb's copy, which holds only in-frame ones; the method was immunoSEQ multiplex PCR. The sample shows about 120,000 clones, 60% to 85% of them seen only once. Trimming took 5 bases from V and 6 from J; bases not matched to a gene: 4. In germline, CDR1 is LNHDA, CDR2 SQIVND (reference sequence). The CDR3 is 12 amino acids. The sample consisted of peripheral blood. This sequence originates from a man between 65 and 79 years old with acute or convalescent COVID-19. This sequence joins TRBV19 and TRBJ2-7; 7 bases map to TRBD1. The CDR3 DNA reads TGTGCCAGTAGTCCTTGGACAGGCGAGCAGTACTTC. Protein product: CASSPWTGEQYF.